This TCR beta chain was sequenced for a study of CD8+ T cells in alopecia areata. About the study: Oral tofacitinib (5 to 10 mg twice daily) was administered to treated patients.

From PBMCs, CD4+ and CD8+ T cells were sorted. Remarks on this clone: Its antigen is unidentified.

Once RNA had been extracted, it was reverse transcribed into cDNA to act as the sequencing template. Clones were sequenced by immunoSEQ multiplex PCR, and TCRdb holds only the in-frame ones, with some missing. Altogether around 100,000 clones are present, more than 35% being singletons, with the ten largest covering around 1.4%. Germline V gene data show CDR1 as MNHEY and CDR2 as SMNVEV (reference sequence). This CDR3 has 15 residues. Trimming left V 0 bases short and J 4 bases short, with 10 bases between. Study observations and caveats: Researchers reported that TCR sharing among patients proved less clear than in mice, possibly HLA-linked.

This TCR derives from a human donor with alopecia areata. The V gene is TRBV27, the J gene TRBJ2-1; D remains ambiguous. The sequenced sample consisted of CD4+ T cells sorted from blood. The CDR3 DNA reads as TGTGCCAGCAGTTTATCACTGGCCCAATACAATGAGCAGTTCTTC. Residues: CASSLSLAQYNEQFF.